These T cell receptor beta chains were read from a single sample in a study of blood T cell repertoires in COVID-19. Using immunoSEQ multiplex PCR, the repertoire was profiled, and TCRdb retains in-frame clones only, with some absent. The sample lists about 79,000 clones, approximately 90% seen once, with roughly 14% in the top ten. The sample taken for sequencing was peripheral blood. These receptors were obtained from a man between 65 and 85 years old with active or convalescent COVID-19. The CDR3 runs from the conserved cysteine through the conserved F or W. D genes are given only for firm matches. Some rows have no size entry. The others give once, few or many, or a class for an expanded clone.

CDR3: CASRPYFSSGELFF
DNA: TGTGCCAGCAGACCCTATTTTTCATCCGGGGAGCTGTTTTTT
size: -
D: -
J: TRBJ2-2
V: TRBV6-5

CDR3: CASSHAEETQYF
DNA: TGTGCCAGCAGCCACGCGGAAGAGACCCAGTACTTC
size: -
D: -
J: TRBJ2-5
V: TRBV3-1/TRBV3-2

CDR3: CASSWGAGTGTYEQYF
DNA: TGTGCCAGCAGCTGGGGGGCCGGGACAGGGACCTACGAGCAGTACTTC
size: once
D: TRBD1
J: TRBJ2-7
V: TRBV7-9

CDR3: CASRSPDGKISPLHF
DNA: TGTGCCAGCAGATCCCCCGACGGGAAGATCTCACCCCTCCACTTT
size: -
D: -
J: TRBJ1-6
V: TRBV27

CDR3: CASSSSTWMRGSGTEAFF
DNA: TGTGCCAGCAGCTCCTCTACTTGGATGCGGGGTAGCGGCACTGAAGCTTTCTTT
size: -
D: -
J: TRBJ1-1
V: TRBV7-3

CDR3: CASSNTGPGTEAFF
DNA: TGTGCCAGCAGCAACACAGGGCCAGGAACTGAAGCTTTCTTT
size: -
D: -
J: TRBJ1-1
V: TRBV3-1/TRBV3-2

CDR3: CASSMRSGTLNNSPLHF
DNA: TGTGCCAGTAGTATGAGGTCTGGGACTCTAAATAATTCACCCCTCCACTTT
size: -
D: -
J: TRBJ1-6
V: TRBV19

CDR3: CASSPGQDNDGYTF
DNA: TGTGCCAGCAGCCCGGGACAGGACAACGATGGCTACACCTTC
size: -
D: TRBD1
J: TRBJ1-2
V: TRBV7-9

CDR3: CASSDTGGNTGELFF
DNA: TGTGCCAGCAGTGATACGGGAGGGAACACCGGGGAGCTGTTTTTT
size: -
D: TRBD2
J: TRBJ2-2
V: TRBV2

CDR3: CASSLSGGVAGNTIYF
DNA: TGCGCCAGCAGCTTGTCCGGGGGGGTAGCTGGAAACACCATATATTTT
size: -
D: -
J: TRBJ1-3
V: TRBV5-1

CDR3: CATSDLRMETQYF
DNA: TGTGCCACCAGTGACCTCAGGATGGAGACCCAGTACTTC
size: -
D: -
J: TRBJ2-5
V: TRBV24-1

CDR3: CASSFENEQFF
DNA: TGTGCCAGCAGTTTTGAGAATGAGCAGTTCTTC
size: -
D: -
J: TRBJ2-1
V: TRBV28

CDR3: CATKKGSGLSSYEQYF
DNA: TGTGCCACCAAAAAGGGTAGCGGCCTCAGCTCCTACGAGCAGTACTTC
size: -
D: -
J: TRBJ2-7
V: TRBV7-2

CDR3: CASSGGTGGHNQPQHF
DNA: TGTGCCAGCAGTGGTGGGACAGGGGGCCACAATCAGCCCCAGCATTTT
size: -
D: TRBD1
J: TRBJ1-5
V: TRBV6-1

CDR3: CAWLDLGGNEKLFF
DNA: TGTGCCTGGTTAGACCTCGGAGGTAATGAAAAACTGTTTTTT
size: once
D: -
J: TRBJ1-4
V: TRBV30

CDR3: CASSGQVYGYTF
DNA: TGTGCCAGCAGTGGACAGGTCTATGGCTACACCTTC
size: -
D: TRBD1
J: TRBJ1-2
V: TRBV28

CDR3: CASSYATGLAVTYEQYF
DNA: TGTGCCAGTAGTTACGCCACTGGACTAGCGGTTACCTACGAGCAGTACTTC
size: -
D: TRBD2
J: TRBJ2-7
V: TRBV19

CDR3: CASSQSGTGGWYEQYF
DNA: TGTGCCAGCAGCCAATCAGGGACAGGGGGCTGGTACGAGCAGTACTTC
size: -
D: TRBD1
J: TRBJ2-7
V: TRBV3-1/TRBV3-2

CDR3: CASSPEDTQYF
DNA: TGTGCCAGTTCGCCAGAAGATACGCAGTATTTT
size: -
D: -
J: TRBJ2-3
V: TRBV9

CDR3: CASSSQGNTEAFF
DNA: TGTGCCAGTAGCTCACAGGGGAACACTGAAGCTTTCTTT
size: -
D: -
J: TRBJ1-1
V: TRBV19

CDR3: CASSLTSGGEQYF
DNA: TGTGCCAGCAGCTTAACTAGCGGGGGGGAGCAGTACTTC
size: -
D: TRBD2
J: TRBJ2-7
V: TRBV7-2

CDR3: CASSLEKRGTSGTGELFF
DNA: TGTGCCAGCAGCCTAGAGAAAAGGGGGACTAGCGGAACCGGGGAGCTGTTTTTT
size: -
D: TRBD2
J: TRBJ2-2
V: TRBV3-1/TRBV3-2

CDR3: CASSSRWTEAFF
DNA: TGTGCCAGCAGTTCCAGGTGGACTGAAGCTTTCTTT
size: -
D: -
J: TRBJ1-1
V: TRBV28

CDR3: CASSFSPTKGAYYGYTF
DNA: TGTGCCAGCAGTTTTAGTCCCACTAAAGGGGCCTACTATGGCTACACCTTC
size: -
D: -
J: TRBJ1-2
V: TRBV27

CDR3: CASSFYAGGVPGNTIYF
DNA: TGTGCCAGCAGCTTTTACGCAGGGGGCGTCCCTGGAAACACCATATATTTT
size: -
D: TRBD1
J: TRBJ1-3
V: TRBV11-2

CDR3: CAWTPGYGYTF
DNA: TGTGCCTGGACCCCCGGCTATGGCTACACCTTC
size: -
D: -
J: TRBJ1-2
V: TRBV30

CDR3: CASSENRNQPQHF
DNA: TGTGCCAGCAGTGAAAACAGAAATCAGCCCCAGCATTTT
size: -
D: -
J: TRBJ1-5
V: TRBV6-1

CDR3: CASSFVGLAVPFPYNEQFF
DNA: TGTGCCAGCAGCTTTGTCGGACTAGCGGTCCCTTTTCCGTACAATGAGCAGTTCTTC
size: -
D: -
J: TRBJ2-1
V: TRBV12-1

CDR3: CASRKDRGSEKLFF
DNA: TGTGCCAGCAGGAAGGACAGGGGATCTGAAAAACTGTTTTTT
size: -
D: TRBD1
J: TRBJ1-4
V: TRBV6-5

CDR3: CASSSSGTDNTEAFF
DNA: TGTGCCAGCAGTTCTTCCGGGACAGACAACACTGAAGCTTTCTTT
size: -
D: TRBD1
J: TRBJ1-1
V: TRBV28

CDR3: CASSPPMGGGTEAFF
DNA: TGTGCCAGCTCACCCCCGATGGGGGGAGGAACTGAAGCTTTCTTT
size: -
D: -
J: TRBJ1-1
V: TRBV18

CDR3: CASTQEGGGRGYTF
DNA: TGTGCCAGCACGCAAGAGGGAGGGGGTCGGGGCTACACCTTC
size: -
D: -
J: TRBJ1-2
V: TRBV28

CDR3: CASSQGSSYEQYF
DNA: TGTGCCAGCAGCCAAGGGTCCAGCTACGAGCAGTACTTC
size: -
D: -
J: TRBJ2-7
V: TRBV4-2

CDR3: CAISYQGTEAFF
DNA: TGTGCCATCAGTTACCAGGGCACTGAAGCTTTCTTT
size: -
D: -
J: TRBJ1-1
V: TRBV10-3

CDR3: CATSDAGTSVTGELFF
DNA: TGTGCCACCAGTGATGCCGGGACTTCGGTCACCGGGGAGCTGTTTTTT
size: -
D: -
J: TRBJ2-2
V: TRBV24-1

CDR3: CASKRQGDPYEQYF
DNA: TGTGCCAGCAAAAGACAGGGAGATCCCTACGAGCAGTACTTC
size: -
D: TRBD1
J: TRBJ2-7
V: TRBV27

CDR3: CASSNQGLGNIQYF
DNA: TGTGCCAGCAGTAATCAGGGTCTGGGGAACATTCAGTACTTC
size: -
D: -
J: TRBJ2-4
V: TRBV6-6

CDR3: CASSSTGGFQPQHF
DNA: TGTGCCAGCAGTTCGACAGGGGGCTTTCAGCCCCAGCATTTT
size: -
D: TRBD1
J: TRBJ1-5
V: TRBV28

CDR3: CASSQGTGGKKLFF
DNA: TGTGCCAGCAGCCAAGGGACAGGGGGAAAAAAACTGTTTTTT
size: -
D: TRBD1
J: TRBJ1-4
V: TRBV3-1/TRBV3-2

CDR3: CASSLTRIYGYTF
DNA: TGTGCCAGCAGTTTAACCAGGATCTATGGCTACACCTTC
size: -
D: -
J: TRBJ1-2
V: TRBV28

CDR3: CASSKKGWGPGGYTF
DNA: TGTGCCAGCAGCAAAAAAGGGTGGGGGCCGGGCGGCTACACCTTC
size: -
D: -
J: TRBJ1-2
V: TRBV21-1

CDR3: CASSSSGETYGYTF
DNA: TGTGCCAGTAGCTCTTCCGGGGAAACCTATGGCTACACCTTC
size: -
D: -
J: TRBJ1-2
V: TRBV19

CDR3: CASSSAGGAGFSVGEQYF
DNA: TGTGCCAGCAGCTCCGCAGGGGGCGCGGGCTTTTCTGTCGGCGAGCAGTACTTC
size: -
D: TRBD1
J: TRBJ2-7
V: TRBV7-3

CDR3: CASSLAGGGEQFF
DNA: TGTGCCAGCAGCTTAGCGGGCGGGGGTGAGCAGTTCTTC
size: -
D: TRBD2
J: TRBJ2-1
V: TRBV11-3

CDR3: CASSATGLSGNTIYF
DNA: TGTGCCAGCAGTGCGACAGGGCTTTCTGGAAACACCATATATTTT
size: few
D: TRBD1
J: TRBJ1-3
V: TRBV25-1

CDR3: CASSLGLAGIYNEQFF
DNA: TGCGCCAGCAGCCTGGGACTAGCGGGAATTTACAATGAGCAGTTCTTC
size: -
D: TRBD2
J: TRBJ2-1
V: TRBV4-1

CDR3: CARSCRWTEDYEQYF
DNA: TGTGCCAGAAGCTGTCGATGGACTGAAGACTACGAGCAGTACTTC
size: -
D: -
J: TRBJ2-7
V: TRBV7-5

CDR3: CASSERQGIVYEQYF
DNA: TGTGCCAGCAGTGAACGGCAGGGGATTGTTTACGAGCAGTACTTC
size: few
D: -
J: TRBJ2-7
V: TRBV2

CDR3: CASSLAARVGEKLFF
DNA: TGTGCCAGCAGCTTAGCTGCCAGGGTGGGAGAAAAACTGTTTTTT
size: -
D: -
J: TRBJ1-4
V: TRBV7-2

CDR3: CASFSRAVGNTIYF
DNA: TGTGCCAGCTTTAGCAGAGCCGTAGGAAACACCATATATTTT
size: -
D: -
J: TRBJ1-3
V: TRBV5-6

CDR3: CASTRTSGRYEQYF
DNA: TGTGCCAGCACCCGGACTAGCGGGAGGTACGAGCAGTACTTC
size: once
D: TRBD2
J: TRBJ2-7
V: TRBV7-8

CDR3: CASSAGGTGLYGYTF
DNA: TGTGCCAGTAGTGCCGGCGGGACAGGGCTCTATGGCTACACCTTC
size: -
D: TRBD1
J: TRBJ1-2
V: TRBV19

CDR3: CASSYPGLEGQFF
DNA: TGTGCCAGCAGTTACCCCGGACTAGAAGGGCAGTTCTTC
size: -
D: TRBD2
J: TRBJ2-1
V: TRBV6-5

CDR3: CASSSGLAVAKNIQYF
DNA: TGTGCCAGCAGTTCCGGACTAGCTGTAGCCAAAAACATTCAGTACTTC
size: -
D: TRBD2
J: TRBJ2-4
V: TRBV28

CDR3: CSVGRGTEAFF
DNA: TGCAGCGTTGGCAGGGGTACTGAAGCTTTCTTT
size: -
D: -
J: TRBJ1-1
V: TRBV29-1